These 6 T cell receptor beta chains were all obtained from the same sample, sequenced in a study of T cell repertoires in ileal Crohn's disease. The repertoire was sequenced with immunoSEQ multiplex PCR; TCRdb's copy has only in-frame clones and lacks some. The sample has fewer than 16,000 clones; more than 80% are singletons. Sample: ileal tissue. The origin of the receptors is an adult with Crohn's disease.

The chain joins TRBV18 to TRBJ1-4; a possible D gene is TRBD1 (5 bases). V was pared by 0 bases and J by 8 bases, with 10 bases between. This CDR3 region has 14 residues. Germline V gives CDR1 KGHSH, CDR2 LQKENI. The CDR3 nucleotides read TGTGCCAGCTCACCACCAGGGGCGGGGGAAAAACTGTTTTTT. It is translated as CASSPPGAGEKLFF.

Only a few counts were recorded for this clone. V gene TRBV9 combines with J gene TRBJ2-3; 11 bases match TRBD2. In germline, CDR1 is SGDLS, CDR2 YYNGEE. The length of the CDR3 is 17 residues. Trimming cost V 0 bases and J 4 bases; bases outside gene matches: 7. Written as DNA, the CDR3 is TGTGCCAGCAGCGTAGGCCATAGCGGGGGGGCGGCAGATACGCAGTATTTT. Amino acids: CASSVGHSGGAADTQYF.

The chain joins TRBV5-1 to TRBJ1-3; no reliable D call. Germline CDR1 is SGHRS and CDR2 is YFSETQ. Trimming took 1 base from V and 1 from J, leaving 18 bases between them. The CDR3 sequence is 18 residues long. CDR3 coding DNA: TGCGCCAGCAGCTTGATCCCCTTATACGCTATATCTGGAAACACCATATATTTT. Amino acid sequence: CASSLIPLYAISGNTIYF.

This clone showed up just once. The J gene is TRBJ1-6, the V gene TRBV19; unclear D gene. This CDR3 spans 13 amino acids. With 10 bases removed from V and 7 bases from J, the gap between germline ends came to 14 bases. CDR1 and CDR2 (germline): LNHDA, SQIVND (reference sequence). The CDR3 DNA reads as TGTGCCACCGGACTTCCACCCAATTCACCCCTCCACTTT. Amino acids: CATGLPPNSPLHF. Combining the CDR3 with reference TRBV19 and TRBJ1-6 gives the whole variable domain DGGITQSPKYLFRKEGQNVTLSCEQNLNHDAMYWYRQDPGQGLRLIYYSQIVNDFQKGDIAEGYSVSREKKESFPLTVTSAQKNPTAFYLCATGLPPNSPLHFGNGTRLTVT.

The CDR3 DNA reads as TGTGCCAGCAACCACCCCGACAGAATGAACACTGAAGCTTTCTTT. Encoded protein: CASNHPDRMNTEAFF. The V call is TRBV11-1, the J call TRBJ1-1; tentative D call: TRBD1 (5 bases). Trimming pared 7 bases from V and 0 bases from J, leaving 15 bases between. CDR1 and CDR2 (germline): SGHAT, FQDESV (reference sequence). The CDR3 is 15 amino acids.

The chain links TRBV28 to TRBJ2-1, with D unclear. V shed 4 bases and J shed 0 bases, with 13 bases lying between them. The CDR3 runs to 16 residues. Germline V CDR1 and CDR2: MDHEN, SYDVKM. CDR3 sequence reads: CASSSPSSSSYNEQFF. DNA of the CDR3: TGTGCCAGCAGTTCCCCCTCAAGTAGCTCCTACAATGAGCAGTTCTTC.